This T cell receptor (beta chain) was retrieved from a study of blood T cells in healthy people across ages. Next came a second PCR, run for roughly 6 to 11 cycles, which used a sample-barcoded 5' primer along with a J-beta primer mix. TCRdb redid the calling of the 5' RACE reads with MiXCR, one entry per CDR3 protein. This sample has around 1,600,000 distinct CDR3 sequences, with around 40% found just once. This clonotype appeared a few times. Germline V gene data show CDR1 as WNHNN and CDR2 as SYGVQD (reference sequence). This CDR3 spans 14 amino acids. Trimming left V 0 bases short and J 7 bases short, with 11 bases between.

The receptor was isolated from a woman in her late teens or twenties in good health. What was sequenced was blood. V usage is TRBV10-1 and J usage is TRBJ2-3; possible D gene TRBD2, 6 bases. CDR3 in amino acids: CASSESSRGNTQYF. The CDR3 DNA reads TGCGCCAGCAGTGAGTCTAGTCGGGGGAATACGCAGTATTTT.